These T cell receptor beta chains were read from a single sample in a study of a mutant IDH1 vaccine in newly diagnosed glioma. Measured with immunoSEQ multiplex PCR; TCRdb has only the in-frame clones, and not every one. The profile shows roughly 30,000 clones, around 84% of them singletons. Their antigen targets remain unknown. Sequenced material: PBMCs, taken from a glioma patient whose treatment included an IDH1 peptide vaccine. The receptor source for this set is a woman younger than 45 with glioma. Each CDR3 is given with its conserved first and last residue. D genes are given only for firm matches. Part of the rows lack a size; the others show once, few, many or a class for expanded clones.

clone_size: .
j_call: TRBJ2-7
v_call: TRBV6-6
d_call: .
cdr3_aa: CASSPGDYEQYF
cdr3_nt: TGTGCCAGCAGCCCGGGGGACTACGAGCAGTACTTC

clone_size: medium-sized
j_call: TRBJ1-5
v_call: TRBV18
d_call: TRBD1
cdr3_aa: CASSPDRGGNQPQHF
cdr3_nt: TGTGCCAGCTCACCGGACAGGGGCGGCAATCAGCCCCAGCATTTT

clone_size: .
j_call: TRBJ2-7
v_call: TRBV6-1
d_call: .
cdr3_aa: CASSEWVPEVDEQYF
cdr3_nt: TGTGCCAGCAGTGAATGGGTGCCCGAAGTCGACGAGCAGTACTTC

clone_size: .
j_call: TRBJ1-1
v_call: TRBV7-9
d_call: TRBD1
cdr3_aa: CASTVLGGSGEAFF
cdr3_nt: TGTGCCAGCACCGTTTTAGGGGGCAGTGGTGAAGCTTTCTTT

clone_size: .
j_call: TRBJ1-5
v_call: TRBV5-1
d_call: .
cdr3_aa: CASSLEGGSNQPQHF
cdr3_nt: TGCGCCAGCAGCTTGGAGGGGGGTAGCAATCAGCCCCAGCATTTT

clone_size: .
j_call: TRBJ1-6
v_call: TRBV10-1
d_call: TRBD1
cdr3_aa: CASSERAGGNSPLHF
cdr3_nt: TGCGCCAGCAGTGAGAGGGCAGGGGGTAATTCACCCCTCCACTTT

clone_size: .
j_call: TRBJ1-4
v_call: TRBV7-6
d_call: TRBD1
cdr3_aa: CASSPGDRGKEKLFF
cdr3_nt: TGTGCCAGCAGCCCAGGGGACAGGGGGAAGGAAAAACTGTTTTTT

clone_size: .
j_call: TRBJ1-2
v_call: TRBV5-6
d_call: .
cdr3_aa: CASSLGGGYASNYGYTF
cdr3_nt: TGTGCCAGCAGCTTGGGGGGAGGTTACGCTTCGAACTATGGCTACACCTTC

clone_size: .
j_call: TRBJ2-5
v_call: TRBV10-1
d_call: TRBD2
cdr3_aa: CASSESASGGQETQYF
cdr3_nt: TGCGCCAGCAGTGAGTCGGCTAGCGGGGGCCAAGAGACCCAGTACTTC

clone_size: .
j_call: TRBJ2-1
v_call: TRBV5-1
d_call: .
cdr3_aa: CASSRDHRQGGQFF
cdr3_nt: TGCGCCAGCAGCCGGGATCATCGGCAGGGGGGTCAGTTCTTC

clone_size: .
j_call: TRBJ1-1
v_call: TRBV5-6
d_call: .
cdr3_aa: CASSLLSGAVNTEAFF
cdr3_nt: TGTGCCAGCAGCTTATTGTCAGGGGCCGTTAACACTGAAGCTTTCTTT

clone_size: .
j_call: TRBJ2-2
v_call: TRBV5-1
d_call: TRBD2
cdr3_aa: CASSLQSWTSRTNTGELFF
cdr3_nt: TGCGCCAGCAGCTTGCAGAGTTGGACTAGCAGAACGAACACCGGGGAGCTGTTTTTT

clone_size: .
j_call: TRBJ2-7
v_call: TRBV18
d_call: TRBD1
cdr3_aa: CASSPYDRGDGEQYF
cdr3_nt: TGTGCCAGCTCACCCTATGACAGGGGGGACGGCGAGCAGTACTTC

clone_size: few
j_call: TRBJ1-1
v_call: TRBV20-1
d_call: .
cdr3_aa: CSADSHTEAFF
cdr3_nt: TGCAGTGCTGACAGTCACACTGAAGCTTTCTTT

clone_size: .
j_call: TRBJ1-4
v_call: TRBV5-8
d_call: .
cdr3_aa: CASSLPPPNEKLFF
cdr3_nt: TGTGCCAGCAGCTTGCCCCCTCCAAATGAAAAACTGTTTTTT

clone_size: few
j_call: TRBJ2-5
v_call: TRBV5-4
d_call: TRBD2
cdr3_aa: CASSRASGGYQETQYF
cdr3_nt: TGTGCCAGCAGCCGGGCTAGCGGGGGGTACCAAGAGACCCAGTACTTC

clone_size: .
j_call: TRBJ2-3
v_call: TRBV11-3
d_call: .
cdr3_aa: CASSLDPRTQYF
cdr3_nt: TGTGCCAGCAGCTTAGATCCTCGTACGCAGTATTTT

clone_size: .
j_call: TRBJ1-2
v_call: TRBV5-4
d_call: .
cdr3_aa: CASSLAGGANYGYTF
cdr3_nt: TGTGCCAGCAGCTTGGCCGGGGGAGCTAACTATGGCTACACCTTC

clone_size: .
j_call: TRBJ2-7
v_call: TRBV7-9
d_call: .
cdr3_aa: CASSLRPQGLYEQYF
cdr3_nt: TGTGCCAGCAGCCTTAGGCCCCAGGGACTCTACGAGCAGTACTTC

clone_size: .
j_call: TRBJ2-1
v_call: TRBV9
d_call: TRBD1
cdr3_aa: CASSVGGTGSLDEQFF
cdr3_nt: TGTGCCAGCAGCGTAGGGGGGACAGGGTCTCTCGATGAGCAGTTCTTC

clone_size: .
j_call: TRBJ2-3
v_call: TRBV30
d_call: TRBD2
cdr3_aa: CASRLAGSTDTQYF
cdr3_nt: TGTGCCTCCCGACTAGCGGGGAGCACAGATACGCAGTATTTT

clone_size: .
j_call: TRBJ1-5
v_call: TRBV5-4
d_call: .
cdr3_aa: CASSLGGVGQPQHF
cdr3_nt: TGTGCCAGCAGCTTGGGTGGGGTAGGCCAGCCCCAGCATTTT

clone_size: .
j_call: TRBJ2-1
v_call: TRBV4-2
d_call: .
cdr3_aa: CASSQEDFRVMIQHNEQFF
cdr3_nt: TGTGCCAGCAGCCAAGAAGATTTCAGGGTTATGATCCAACACAATGAGCAGTTCTTC

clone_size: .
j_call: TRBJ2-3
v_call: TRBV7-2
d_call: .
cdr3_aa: CASSVGLTITDTQYF
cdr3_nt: TGTGCCAGCAGCGTGGGACTGACAATCACAGATACGCAGTATTTT

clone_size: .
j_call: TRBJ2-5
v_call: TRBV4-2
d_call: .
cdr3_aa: CASSQEGSRAQGTQYF
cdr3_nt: TGTGCCAGCAGCCAAGAGGGTAGTAGGGCCCAGGGAACCCAGTACTTC

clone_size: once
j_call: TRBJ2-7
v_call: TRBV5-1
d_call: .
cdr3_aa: CASSLGPAHHKEIYEQYF
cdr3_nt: TGCGCCAGCAGCTTGGGCCCCGCACACCACAAGGAAATCTACGAGCAGTACTTC

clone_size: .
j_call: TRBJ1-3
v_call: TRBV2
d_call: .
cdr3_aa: CASSPETGYSGNTIYF
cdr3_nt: TGTGCCAGCAGTCCTGAGACAGGCTACTCTGGAAACACCATATATTTT

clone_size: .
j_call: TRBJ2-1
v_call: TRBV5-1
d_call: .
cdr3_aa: CASSPDRSSYNEQFF
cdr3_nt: TGCGCCAGCAGCCCGGACAGAAGCTCCTACAATGAGCAGTTCTTC

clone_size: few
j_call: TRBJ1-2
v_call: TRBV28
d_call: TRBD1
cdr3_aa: CASSLSQGVVGGYTF
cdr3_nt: TGTGCCAGCAGTTTATCCCAGGGGGTGGTAGGTGGCTACACCTTC

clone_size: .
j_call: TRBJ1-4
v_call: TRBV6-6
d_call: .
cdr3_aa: CASGTGKLFF
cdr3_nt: TGTGCCAGCGGAACCGGAAAACTGTTTTTT

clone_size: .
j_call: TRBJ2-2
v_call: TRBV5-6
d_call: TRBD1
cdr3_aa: CASSLAMVQGSTGELFF
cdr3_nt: TGTGCCAGCAGCTTGGCGATGGTACAGGGGAGCACCGGGGAGCTGTTTTTT

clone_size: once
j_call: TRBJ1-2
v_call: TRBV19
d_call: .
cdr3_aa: CASSVMASRGYTF
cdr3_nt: TGTGCCAGTAGTGTGATGGCCTCAAGGGGCTACACCTTC

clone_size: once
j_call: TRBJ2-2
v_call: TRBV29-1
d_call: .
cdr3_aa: CSVEGPTAGELFF
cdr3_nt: TGCAGCGTTGAAGGCCCAACGGCCGGGGAGCTGTTTTTT